A selection of T cell receptor beta chains follows, all from one sample in a study of Graves' ophthalmopathy and Graves' hyperthyroidism. One entry per CDR3 protein results from TCRdb running MiXCR on the multiplex PCR reads. Of about 740,000 distinct CDR3 sequences listed, 35% to 50% are singletons. Sequenced material: peripheral blood. The receptors were gathered from an adult man with Graves' ophthalmopathy. The CDR3 runs from the conserved cysteine through the conserved F or W. Each record gives: D gene, V gene, clone size, J gene, CDR3 protein, CDR3 DNA. A D gene is named only where the DNA matches it firmly. A row's size may be missing; if present it is once, few, many or a size class.

d_call: -
v_call: TRBV9
clone_size: few
j_call: TRBJ1-6
cdr3_aa: CASSEGGLGRGYNSPLHF
cdr3_nt: TGTGCCAGCAGTGAAGGTGGGCTAGGGAGGGGGTATAATTCACCCCTCCACTTT

d_call: -
v_call: TRBV12-3/TRBV12-4
clone_size: -
j_call: TRBJ1-2
cdr3_aa: CASSLGGISGYTF
cdr3_nt: TGTGCCAGCAGTTTAGGAGGGATCAGTGGCTACACCTTC

d_call: -
v_call: TRBV3-1
clone_size: -
j_call: TRBJ2-7
cdr3_aa: CASSQVPNEQYF
cdr3_nt: TGTGCCAGCAGCCAAGTTCCGAACGAGCAGTACTTC

d_call: -
v_call: TRBV20-1
clone_size: few
j_call: TRBJ2-6
cdr3_aa: CSAKHTGPRAAGANVLTF
cdr3_nt: TGCAGTGCTAAGCATACCGGGCCACGCGCCGCTGGGGCCAACGTCCTGACTTTC

d_call: -
v_call: TRBV11-2
clone_size: few
j_call: TRBJ2-6
cdr3_aa: CASSQLRFGANVLTF
cdr3_nt: TGCGCCAGCAGCCAACTACGCTTTGGGGCCAACGTCCTGACTTTC

d_call: -
v_call: TRBV11-3
clone_size: few
j_call: TRBJ1-4
cdr3_aa: CASSLAPRRDYEKLFF
cdr3_nt: TGTGCCAGCAGCTTAGCTCCCCGACGAGACTATGAAAAACTGTTTTTT

d_call: TRBD1
v_call: TRBV7-8
clone_size: -
j_call: TRBJ1-2
cdr3_aa: CASSIGQGDYGYTF
cdr3_nt: TGTGCCAGCAGCATCGGACAGGGGGACTATGGCTACACCTTC

d_call: -
v_call: TRBV18
clone_size: -
j_call: TRBJ1-4
cdr3_aa: CASSPTSEKLFF
cdr3_nt: TGTGCCAGCTCACCAACGAGTGAAAAACTGTTTTTT

d_call: -
v_call: TRBV2
clone_size: -
j_call: TRBJ1-2
cdr3_aa: CASTGQVSGEGDGYTF
cdr3_nt: TGTGCCAGCACGGGTCAGGTCTCCGGGGAGGGTGATGGCTACACCTTC

d_call: -
v_call: TRBV29-1
clone_size: many
j_call: TRBJ1-2
cdr3_aa: CSVEISTEGGGDYGYTF
cdr3_nt: TGCAGCGTTGAAATATCGACCGAAGGCGGGGGAGACTATGGCTACACCTTC

d_call: TRBD2
v_call: TRBV5-4
clone_size: -
j_call: TRBJ2-7
cdr3_aa: CASSQRLLAGADEQYF
cdr3_nt: TGTGCCAGCAGTCAACGGCTACTAGCGGGAGCGGACGAGCAGTACTTC

d_call: -
v_call: TRBV19
clone_size: -
j_call: TRBJ2-7
cdr3_aa: CARGGYEQYF
cdr3_nt: TGTGCCAGGGGTGGATACGAGCAGTACTTC

d_call: -
v_call: TRBV7-9
clone_size: few
j_call: TRBJ2-2
cdr3_aa: CASSINPTGELFF
cdr3_nt: TGTGCCAGCAGCATTAACCCCACCGGGGAGCTGTTTTTT

d_call: TRBD1
v_call: TRBV5-5
clone_size: few
j_call: TRBJ1-2
cdr3_aa: CASRPGQGAPNYGYTF
cdr3_nt: TGTGCCAGCAGACCGGGACAGGGGGCTCCTAACTATGGCTACACCTTC

d_call: -
v_call: TRBV12-5
clone_size: -
j_call: TRBJ2-5
cdr3_aa: CASASDGPAQETQYF
cdr3_nt: TGTGCTAGTGCCTCGGACGGTCCGGCTCAAGAGACCCAGTACTTC

d_call: TRBD2
v_call: TRBV11-2
clone_size: many
j_call: TRBJ2-7
cdr3_aa: CASSHLRGRVEQYF
cdr3_nt: TGTGCCAGCAGCCACCTTCGCGGGAGGGTGGAGCAGTACTTC

d_call: -
v_call: TRBV29-1
clone_size: -
j_call: TRBJ1-1
cdr3_aa: CSPREVSNTEAFF
cdr3_nt: TGCAGCCCGCGTGAGGTCTCGAACACTGAAGCTTTCTTT

d_call: TRBD2
v_call: TRBV20-1
clone_size: few
j_call: TRBJ2-5
cdr3_aa: CSAHNERESPPETQYF
cdr3_nt: TGCAGTGCTCACAATGAGCGGGAGTCCCCCCCAGAGACCCAGTACTTC

d_call: -
v_call: TRBV4-2
clone_size: -
j_call: TRBJ1-6
cdr3_aa: CASSQYYVQKDSPLHF
cdr3_nt: TGTGCCAGCAGCCAATACTACGTCCAGAAAGATTCACCCCTCCACTTT

d_call: -
v_call: TRBV7-2
clone_size: -
j_call: TRBJ2-7
cdr3_aa: CASSTQVGGLYEQYF
cdr3_nt: TGTGCCAGCAGCACGCAAGTAGGAGGACTCTACGAGCAGTACTTC

d_call: TRBD1
v_call: TRBV9
clone_size: many
j_call: TRBJ1-5
cdr3_aa: CASSAGQGFQPQHF
cdr3_nt: TGTGCCAGCAGCGCGGGACAGGGATTCCAGCCCCAGCATTTT

d_call: -
v_call: TRBV25-1
clone_size: -
j_call: TRBJ2-7
cdr3_aa: CASSELDPDSYEQYF
cdr3_nt: TGTGCCAGCAGTGAATTGGATCCGGACTCCTACGAGCAGTACTTC

d_call: TRBD1
v_call: TRBV7-9
clone_size: -
j_call: TRBJ1-4
cdr3_aa: CASSQDSGQGPEKLFF
cdr3_nt: TGTGCCAGCAGCCAAGATAGCGGACAGGGCCCTGAAAAACTGTTTTTT

d_call: TRBD1
v_call: TRBV7-3
clone_size: -
j_call: TRBJ1-1
cdr3_aa: CASSQWTGPTEAFF
cdr3_nt: TGTGCCAGCAGCCAGTGGACAGGGCCTACTGAAGCTTTCTTT

d_call: TRBD1
v_call: TRBV29-1
clone_size: many
j_call: TRBJ1-2
cdr3_aa: CSVEGQGAEGYTF
cdr3_nt: TGCAGCGTTGAAGGACAGGGGGCCGAGGGCTACACCTTC

d_call: -
v_call: TRBV7-8
clone_size: many
j_call: TRBJ2-5
cdr3_aa: CASSVRGRETQYF
cdr3_nt: TGTGCCAGCAGCGTCCGGGGGCGAGAGACCCAGTACTTC

d_call: -
v_call: TRBV7-9
clone_size: many
j_call: TRBJ2-6
cdr3_aa: CASSSDLGANVLTF
cdr3_nt: TGTGCCAGCAGCTCGGACCTGGGGGCCAACGTCCTGACTTTC

d_call: -
v_call: TRBV7-9
clone_size: -
j_call: TRBJ1-6
cdr3_aa: CASSLGLRNSPLHF
cdr3_nt: TGTGCCAGCAGTTTGGGACTAAGGAATTCACCCCTCCACTTT

d_call: TRBD1
v_call: TRBV19
clone_size: few
j_call: TRBJ1-5
cdr3_aa: CASRRTQGWNQPQHF
cdr3_nt: TGTGCCAGTAGACGAACACAGGGGTGGAATCAGCCCCAGCATTTT

d_call: TRBD2
v_call: TRBV29-1
clone_size: many
j_call: TRBJ2-7
cdr3_aa: CSVPGEGPYEQYF
cdr3_nt: TGCAGCGTTCCTGGGGAGGGCCCCTACGAGCAGTACTTC

d_call: TRBD1
v_call: TRBV24-1
clone_size: many
j_call: TRBJ2-5
cdr3_aa: CATSDSSLDRAGTQYF
cdr3_nt: TGTGCCACCAGTGATTCCTCACTCGACAGGGCTGGGACCCAGTACTTC

d_call: TRBD1
v_call: TRBV9
clone_size: -
j_call: TRBJ1-3
cdr3_aa: CASSVTGGQSFSGNTMYF
cdr3_nt: TGTGCCAGCAGCGTCACAGGGGGACAATCCTTCTCTGGAAACACCATGTATTTT

d_call: -
v_call: TRBV2
clone_size: -
j_call: TRBJ1-1
cdr3_aa: CASSEAGEDTEAFF
cdr3_nt: TGTGCCAGCAGTGAAGCAGGGGAGGACACTGAAGCTTTCTTT

d_call: -
v_call: TRBV11-2
clone_size: -
j_call: TRBJ1-2
cdr3_aa: CASSLGGPLGGYTF
cdr3_nt: TGTGCCAGCAGCTTGGGAGGGCCTCTGGGTGGCTACACCTTC

d_call: -
v_call: TRBV20-1
clone_size: -
j_call: TRBJ1-2
cdr3_aa: CSATSQTANYGHTF
cdr3_nt: TGCAGTGCTACCTCCCAGACAGCTAACTATGGCCACACCTTC

d_call: TRBD2
v_call: TRBV14
clone_size: -
j_call: TRBJ2-7
cdr3_aa: CASSGYSGGAGEQYF
cdr3_nt: TGTGCCAGCAGCGGGTATAGCGGGGGGGCCGGCGAGCAGTACTTC

d_call: -
v_call: TRBV19
clone_size: many
j_call: TRBJ1-2
cdr3_aa: CASSTHRVSDGYTF
cdr3_nt: TGTGCCAGTAGTACGCACAGGGTCTCGGATGGCTACACCTTC

d_call: -
v_call: TRBV7-2
clone_size: few
j_call: TRBJ1-2
cdr3_aa: CASSLDSRAANYGYTF
cdr3_nt: TGTGCCAGCAGCTTGGACAGTAGGGCAGCTAACTATGGCTACACCTTC

d_call: -
v_call: TRBV20-1
clone_size: few
j_call: TRBJ2-7
cdr3_aa: CSAAGQTGYEQYF
cdr3_nt: TGCAGTGCTGCAGGACAGACAGGTTACGAGCAGTACTTC

d_call: TRBD2
v_call: TRBV20-1
clone_size: -
j_call: TRBJ2-3
cdr3_aa: CSASTSGTDTQYF
cdr3_nt: TGCAGTGCTTCCACTAGCGGAACAGATACGCAGTATTTT